These T cell receptor beta chains were read from a single sample in a study of OX40 agonist ivuxolimab in advanced cancers. Only in-frame clones appear in the TCRdb table, and some are missing; sequencing was by immunoSEQ multiplex PCR. The sample holds 45,000 to 70,000 clones; 85% to 90% are singletons and the top ten take roughly 1.3%. Specimen: CD4+ or CD8+ T cells sorted from blood, collected in a trial of the OX40 agonist ivuxolimab. The receptors come from an adult with an advanced solid tumor such as melanoma, head and neck, liver or kidney cancer. The CDR3 runs from the conserved cysteine through the conserved F or W. A D gene is named only where the DNA matches it firmly.

d_call cdr3_length j_call v_call cdr3_aa cdr3_nt
- 15 TRBJ1-1 TRBV19 CASKRGPGTSTEAFF TGTGCCAGCAAACGCGGGCCAGGGACTTCCACTGAAGCTTTCTTT
- 15 TRBJ2-5 TRBV28 CASSWSGGLRETQYF TGTGCCAGCAGTTGGTCAGGGGGGCTCCGTGAGACCCAGTACTTC
- 12 TRBJ2-3 TRBV7-2 CASSLATDTQYF TGTGCCAGCAGCTTAGCCACAGATACGCAGTATTTT
- 13 TRBJ1-1 TRBV7-9 CASSRTENTEAFF TGTGCCAGCAGCCGGACGGAGAACACTGAAGCTTTCTTT
TRBD1 15 TRBJ1-1 TRBV18 CASSSTGTGSTEAFF TGTGCCAGCTCATCAACCGGGACAGGGTCCACTGAAGCTTTCTTT
TRBD1 14 TRBJ1-4 TRBV5-1 CASSLQGQGEKLFF TGCGCCAGCAGCTTACAGGGGCAGGGGGAAAAACTGTTTTTT
TRBD2 17 TRBJ2-1 TRBV19 CASRPRLAGGRRNEQFF TGTGCCAGTAGGCCACGACTAGCGGGGGGGCGCCGGAATGAGCAGTTCTTC
- 14 TRBJ1-4 TRBV25-1 CASSAADGNEKLFF TGTGCCAGCAGTGCTGCGGACGGAAATGAAAAACTGTTTTTT
- 13 TRBJ1-1 TRBV7-6 CASSARSNTEAFF TGTGCCAGCAGCGCCCGCAGCAACACTGAAGCTTTCTTT
- 15 TRBJ1-2 TRBV9 CASSPPGGGGYGYTF TGTGCCAGCAGCCCCCCCGGGGGAGGGGGCTATGGCTACACCTTC
TRBD1 14 TRBJ1-4 TRBV5-1 CASSLGQGHEKLFF TGCGCCAGCAGCCTGGGACAGGGTCACGAAAAACTGTTTTTT
- 13 TRBJ1-2 TRBV7-2 CASSGSFNYGYTF TGTGCCAGCAGCGGTAGCTTTAACTATGGCTACACCTTC